This T cell receptor (beta chain) is from a study of blood T cells in healthy people across ages (dated by TCRdb to 2013 to 2016). At the level of the whole study: In model experiments, template switching captured about one uniquely barcoded TCR beta cDNA molecule for every two T cells. Age-related changes in TCR beta repertoire diversity were measured in the study by deep sequencing normalized with unique cDNA molecular identifiers. Four age groups were formed from the donors: young (average roughly 15 years), middle-aged (roughly 38), aged (roughly 58) and long-lived (82). To avoid experimental bias, donors of different ages were distributed randomly across sequencing lanes. The study analyzed two additional independent replicas of 1 million unique cDNA reads from the same blood draw for two donors, one aged 18 to 30 and one aged 80 or older. On the study overall, not on this receptor specifically: Donor CMV infection status was unknown, potentially confounding age-related changes in expanded clonotypes. Estimates of total diversity from one million sequenced T cells were regarded as lower bounds and underestimates. The percentage of naive T cells measured by flow cytometry correlated strongly with observed TCR beta diversity. As age increased, observed TCR beta diversity per million T cells dropped in a roughly linear way, and a significant reduction was already evident by age around 41. Compared with the aged group, more naive CD4+ T cells, fewer expanded clones and increased TCR diversity were shown by the long-lived group, suggesting age selection. Conclusive comparison of naive and antigen-experienced compartments was prevented by the profiling of bulk unsorted PBMCs.

This clonotype appeared a few times. The clone's antigen remains unknown. One base away there is no much larger clone; base qualities are not given. The library was made by 5' RACE. The run used an Illumina HiSeq 2500. A second PCR of roughly 6 to 11 cycles was performed with a sample-barcoded 5' primer and a J-beta primer mix. A unique molecular identifier was introduced onto each TCR beta cDNA molecule by a template-switch 5' adaptor carrying 12 random nucleotides. At least 3 million CDR3-containing paired-end reads were obtained from each sample. First-strand cDNA was synthesized from all RNA with the Mint cDNA synthesis kit, primed by a TRBC-specific oligonucleotide. Following uracil-DNA glycosylase treatment, all cDNA underwent a first 18-cycle PCR with the universal primers M1SS and BC2_uni_R. The authors' analysis ran thus. For normalization, 1 million high-quality reads, each with a distinct molecular identifier, were randomly selected from each sample. Instead of being binned into consensus sequences, reads with shared molecular identifiers were discarded. MiTCR, run with a Q25 quality threshold and the strictest error-elimination algorithm, handled CDR3 identification, clonotype clustering and error correction. A nonparametric unseen species model with Euler transformation was used to estimate a lower bound on total TCR beta diversity. Clones were called with MiXCR by TCRdb after fastp trimmed the public reads at Q25, and only in-frame beta chains were retained. CDR3 protein sequences are deduplicated, and each keeps its most common genes and DNA. The V and J calls follow TCRdb's processing rather than the paper's. Present in this sample are hundreds of thousands of distinct CDR3 sequences, roughly 50% of which were seen just once. Approximately 40% of the sample is in the top ten clones.

The donors were 40 or so Caucasian individuals from Russia, aged roughly 6 to 100 years, who were systemically healthy. Around 10 milliliters of peripheral blood were drawn from each donor into EDTA-treated Vacutainer tubes. Ficoll-Paque density-gradient centrifugation was used to isolate PBMCs, with at least 6 million obtained per sample. Total RNA, at least 6 micrograms per sample, was extracted from PBMCs with Trizol reagent. For every donor, an aliquot of PBMCs went through flow cytometry to measure the percentages of naive CD45RAhigh/CD27high T cells. The sequence was obtained from a man older than 75 in good health. Sequencing was performed on blood.

The base sequence is TGTGCCAGCAGTTTGTTCCCCAGCGGGAGTTCCTACAATGAGCAGTTCTTC. Translated, this gives CASSLFPSGSSYNEQFF. Here the chain combines TRBV27 and TRBJ2-1, and TRBD2 matches 8 of the central bases. From its cysteine to its phenylalanine, the CDR3 spans 17 amino acids. Of the read, only the CDR3 DNA is kept; its 51 bases are in frame from base 1. The germline V gene (reference sequence) gives CDR1 as MNHEY and CDR2 as SMNVEV. V is pruned by 3 bases and J by 1 base, leaving 8 bases of the junction without a gene match.